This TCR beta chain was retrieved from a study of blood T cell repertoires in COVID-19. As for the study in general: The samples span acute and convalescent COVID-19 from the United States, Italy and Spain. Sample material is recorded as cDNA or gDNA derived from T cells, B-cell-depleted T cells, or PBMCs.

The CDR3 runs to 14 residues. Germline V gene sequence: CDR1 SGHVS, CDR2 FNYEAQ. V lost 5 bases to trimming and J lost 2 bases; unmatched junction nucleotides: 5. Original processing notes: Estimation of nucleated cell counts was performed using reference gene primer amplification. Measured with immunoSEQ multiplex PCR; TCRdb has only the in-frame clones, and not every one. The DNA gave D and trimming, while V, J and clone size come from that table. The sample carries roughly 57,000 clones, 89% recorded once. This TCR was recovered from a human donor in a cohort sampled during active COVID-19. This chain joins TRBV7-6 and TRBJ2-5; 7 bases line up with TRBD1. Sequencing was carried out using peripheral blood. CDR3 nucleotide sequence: TGTGCCAGCAGCGTAACAGGGGTTCAAGAGACCCAGTACTTC. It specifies CASSVTGVQETQYF.